This T cell receptor beta chain was sequenced during a study of glioma-infiltrating T cells. The iRepertoire nested amplicon-rescue multiplex PCR amplified TCR alpha and beta CDR3s from RNA. Tissue mRNA or PBMC total RNA, 100-400 ng, went into one-step reverse transcription and amplification. A single record per CDR3 protein comes from TCRdb applying MiXCR to the multiplex PCR reads. The sample contains over 100,000 distinct CDR3 sequences, about 25% of which appear only once. Findings and limits, study-wide: Above-expected tissue-blood divergence occurred in all gliomas, most in low-grade ones. Only very few CDR3 sequences appeared in both tissue and blood.

Comment on this clonotype: Its antigen remains unknown.

V shed 5 bases and J shed 10 bases, with 20 bases lying between them. The germline V gene encodes CDR1 SGHAT and CDR2 FQNNGV. There are 14 residues in the CDR3. The sequence derives from a human donor with low-grade glioma or glioblastoma, undergoing nonglioma brain surgery, or in good health (not recorded which). The chain joins TRBV11-2 to TRBJ1-2; D is uncertain. The specimen was glioma tissue, nonneoplastic brain tissue, or PBMCs (not recorded which). The CDR3 DNA follows: TGTGCCAGCAGCGTGCCAACAAGAATGTGGGTCTACACCTTC. This sequence encodes CASSVPTRMWVYTF.